Listed here are 27 T cell receptor beta chains from one sample, sequenced in a study of tumor-infiltrating lymphocytes in primary liver carcinoma. Alongside blood RNA obtained from unsorted whole blood, germline DNA was also extracted. Using a constant-region primer together with ProtoScript II reverse transcriptase, TCR beta cDNA was made from 500 to 650 ng of total RNA. Slightly modified ARM-PCR with three nested multiplex PCR rounds yielded TCR beta libraries. TRBV1-TRBV30 forward primers paired with a C-beta reverse primer drove the first two PCR rounds, around 10 cycles each. TCRdb ran MiXCR on the multiplex PCR reads and lists one entry per CDR3 protein. The sample comprises about 320,000 distinct CDR3 sequences, 55% to 65% of which are singletons, and around 9.5% rests with the top ten. Sequenced: peripheral blood. The receptors originated from a middle-aged man with primary liver carcinoma and hepatitis B virus infection.

Remarks on this clonotype: The missing conserved phenylalanine or tryptophan at the end of this CDR3 makes a read error likely. The DNA is omitted, as the CDR3 cannot be located on it reliably, and the CDR3 follows TCRdb's listing. V is TRBV29-1 and J is TRBJ2-1. A total of 15 residues make up the CDR3, ends included. Per germline, CDR1 SQVTM and CDR2 ANQGSEA. CDR3 sequence reads: CSVVPLVGLGNEQSL.

The chain carries TRBV28 and TRBJ1-1, with D unclear. Germline CDR1 reads MDHEN; CDR2 reads SYDVKM. This CDR3 contains 12 residues. Trimming cost V 4 bases and J 8 bases, with 11 bases left between them. The CDR3 bases are TGTGCCAGCAGTTCTCCCCTCTTGGAAGCTTTCTTT. As protein: CASSSPLLEAFF.

A remark on this clonotype: Being one base from a much bigger clone, this may be a read error. The V gene is TRBV5-6, the J gene TRBJ2-1; no definite D call. The CDR3 contains 12 residues. Germline CDR1 and CDR2: SGHDT and YYEEEE. The CDR3, as DNA: TGTGCCAGCATCTTGTCACAGAATGAGCAGTTCTTC. This encodes CASILSQNEQFF.

Comment on this clonotype: At one of its ends the junction is not consistent with the germline gene, which may arise from a read error. The CDR3 loop reads CASSQGTSGMSENQYF. CDR3 nucleotide sequence: TGTGCCAGCAGCCAAGGGACTAGCGGGATGTCGGAGAACCAGTACTTC. The gene calls are TRBV4-2 and TRBJ2-5; 12 bases match TRBD2. Per the germline V gene, CDR1 is LGHNA and CDR2 is YNFKEQ. The CDR3 covers 16 residues.

This clonotype was counted at least ten times. The chain uses TRBV6-1 and TRBJ1-2; perhaps TRBD1 as D (5 bases). This CDR3 has 10 amino acids. Germline lookup yields CDR1 MNHNS and CDR2 SASEGT. Trimming removed 6 bases at V and 8 bases at J, with 7 bases between. The CDR3 sequence: CASRGDGYTF. For the CDR3, the DNA is TGTGCCAGCAGAGGGGACGGCTACACCTTC.

A note on this clonotype: This may stem from a read error, because a much larger clone lies one nucleotide away. The conserved closing phenylalanine or tryptophan is absent in this CDR3, likely reflecting a read error. This chain links TRBV12-3 or TRBV12-4 with TRBJ2-5; 13 positions agree with TRBD2. The CDR3 loop spans 16 amino acids. The J segment lost 5 bases and the V segment lost 5 bases, leaving 8 bases of the junction unmatched. The CDR3 loop is CASSPTTSGRRETQYC. In DNA form, the CDR3 reads TGTGCCAGCAGTCCAACGACTAGCGGGAGGAGGGAGACCCAGTACTGC.

Turning to this clonotype: Possible read error: a much larger clone is one base away. The chain has TRBV5-5 and TRBJ2-1; 12 bases line up with TRBD2. This CDR3 comprises 15 residues. Germline assignment: CDR1 SGHKS and CDR2 YYEKEE (reference sequence). With 3 bases clipped from V and 9 bases from J, the junction kept 7 bases outside the gene matches. CDR3 nucleotides: TGTGCCAGCAGCTCCAGACTAGCGGGAGCCTCTGAGCAGTTCTTC. Protein: CASSSRLAGASEQFF.

At least ten counts were recorded for this clonotype. The rearrangement links TRBV7-9 to TRBJ2-1; D not resolved. Trimming took off 5 bases at V and 1 base at J, with 12 bases between the two ends. Germline values: CDR1 SEHNR, CDR2 FQNEAQ (reference sequence). This CDR3 is built from 15 residues. CDR3 nucleotides: TGTGCCAGCAGCCAAAGACAATTATCCTACAATGAGCAGTTCTTC. It is translated as CASSQRQLSYNEQFF.

A word on this clonotype: The CDR3 does not close with the conserved phenylalanine or tryptophan, likely indicating a read error. This sequence joins TRBV29-1 and TRBJ2-7; no clear D gene. The V gene's germline CDR1 is SQVTM and CDR2 ANQGSEA. V lost 4 bases and J 4 bases, leaving 5 bases between the germline ends. This CDR3 has 10 amino acids. CDR3 region: CSVVIYEQYL. The CDR3, as DNA: TGCAGCGTTGTTATATACGAGCAGTACCTC.

Worth noting for this clonotype: This may be a read error, as it is one base from a much larger clone. The chain employs TRBV6-5 and TRBJ2-3; D call uncertain. CDR1 is MNHEY, CDR2 SVGAGI, per germline. This CDR3 spans 13 amino acids. Trimming left V 6 bases short and J 7 bases short, with 14 bases between. The CDR3 sequence: CASSREFGNTQYF. CDR3 sequence (DNA): TGTGCCAGCAGCCGAGAGTTTGGGAATACGCAGTATTTT.

Comments on this clonotype: A read error is possible here, since a much larger clone lies one base away. Likely a read error: the CDR3 ends without its conserved phenylalanine or tryptophan. The rearrangement joins TRBV12-3 or TRBV12-4 to TRBJ2-5; 8 nucleotides agree with TRBD1. The CDR3 has 13 residues. Losses at the gene ends were 6 bases for V and 3 bases for J; bases not matched to a gene: 3. The CDR3 is CASRLTGEETQYL. CDR3 in DNA: TGTGCCAGCAGACTGACAGGGGAAGAGACCCAGTACTTA.

This sequence joins TRBV4-3 and TRBJ2-5; 11 nucleotides align to TRBD2. V shed 4 bases, J shed 13 bases, and the junction held 14 bases outside the gene matches. This CDR3 region has 15 residues. Germline CDR1 LGHNA, CDR2 YSLEER. The CDR3 bases are TGCGCCAGCAGCCCCCGGTTAGCGGGAGGGGAGACAAGGTACTTC. Amino acids: CASSPRLAGGETRYF.

For this clonotype: This likely comes from a read error, as the CDR3 has no conserved phenylalanine or tryptophan at its end. This sequence joins TRBV7-8 and TRBJ2-1; D might be TRBD2 (5 bases). V lost 0 bases, J lost 9 bases, and 9 bases lay in between. In germline, CDR1 is SGHVS, CDR2 FQNEAQ. This CDR3 has 13 amino acids. CDR3 in amino acids: CASSLATGFEQFS. The DNA for the CDR3 is TGTGCCAGCAGCTTAGCAACGGGGTTTGAGCAGTTCTCC.

At least ten counts were recorded for this clonotype. The chain joins TRBV10-3 to TRBJ2-1; 10 bases agree with TRBD1. Germline lookup yields CDR1 ENHRY and CDR2 SYGVKD. J was trimmed by 9 bases and V by 6 bases; bases with no gene match: 14. This CDR3 has 16 residues. This CDR3 is CAIRRTRDRGRGEQFF. The CDR3 region has the DNA TGTGCCATCAGAAGAACCCGGGACAGGGGCCGTGGTGAGCAGTTCTTC.

Regarding this clonotype: A much more abundant neighbour one base away suggests this may be a read error. This chain uses TRBV13 with TRBJ2-7, with D tentatively TRBD2 (6 bases). V gave up 10 bases and J gave up 2 bases, with 27 bases separating them. CDR1 and CDR2 (germline): PRHDT, FYEKMQ (reference sequence). The CDR3 is made up of 17 amino acids. CDR3 sequence (DNA): TGTGCCAACAGGTCTGCTGGCGCGGCGGGACGGGCCTACGAGCAGTACTTC. This encodes CANRSAGAAGRAYEQYF. Full variable domain (remainder filled in from reference TRBV13 and TRBJ2-7): AAGVIQSPRHLIKEKRETATLKCYPIPRHDTVYWYQQGPGQDPQFLISFYEKMQSDKGSIPDRFSAQQFSDYHSELNMSSLELGDSALYFCANRSAGAAGRAYEQYFGPGTRLTVT.

For this clonotype: One base away lies a much larger clone, so this may be a sequencing read error. This chain connects TRBV6-1 to TRBJ2-1, with 7 nucleotides matching TRBD2. Trimming at V came to 1 base and at J to 4 bases, leaving 4 bases not matched to a gene. Per the germline V gene, CDR1 is MNHNS and CDR2 is SASEGT. This CDR3 has 15 residues. The CDR3 DNA follows: TGTGCCAGCAGTGAAGGGGCGGGACTATACAATGAGCAGTTCTTC. This translates into CASSEGAGLYNEQFF.

The V call is TRBV6-5, the J call TRBJ2-1; weak D call: TRBD2 (5 bases). The CDR3 is 17 amino acids. V gave up 4 bases and J gave up 2 bases, with 18 bases separating them. Germline assignment: CDR1 MNHEY and CDR2 SVGAGI. The CDR3 DNA is TGTGCCAGCAGTTCCTCAACCACTAGATTCGCCTACAATGAGCAGTTCTTC. It codes for CASSSSTTRFAYNEQFF.

As regards this clonotype: In this CDR3 the conserved last residue, phenylalanine or tryptophan, is missing, so a read error is likely. The chain has TRBV29-1 and TRBJ2-1, with 15 bases lining up with TRBD2. From germline, CDR1 is SQVTM and CDR2 ANQGSEA. The CDR3 contains 14 residues. Trimming cost V 6 bases and J 12 bases; bases outside gene matches: 9. CDR3 sequence (DNA): TGCAGCGTGAGGACTAGCGGGAGGGACGGTGGGCAGTTCTCC. Translated: CSVRTSGRDGGQFS.

As regards this clonotype: This may be a read error, as it is one base from a much larger clone. The V and J genes are TRBV29-1 and TRBJ1-2; D is perhaps TRBD1 (6 bases). CDR3 size: 13 residues. CDR1 SQVTM and CDR2 ANQGSEA come from the germline V gene. Trimming took off 1 base at V and 10 bases at J, with 16 bases between the two ends. CDR3 protein: CSVEVSGAGDYTF. CDR3 DNA sequence: TGCAGCGTTGAAGTTTCGGGGGCGGGTGACTACACCTTC.

With respect to this clonotype: A single base separates this from a much larger clone, so it may be a read error. This rearrangement joins TRBV5-6 to TRBJ2-1; 12 nucleotides align to TRBD2. Germline V CDR1 and CDR2: SGHDT, YYEEEE. This CDR3 is built from 15 residues. This chain's CDR3 is CVSRTGLAGSNEQFF. The CDR3 bases are TGTGTCAGCAGAACAGGACTAGCGGGAAGTAATGAGCAGTTCTTC.

Concerning this clonotype: A read error is possible here, since a much larger clone lies one base away. V gene TRBV10-3 combines with J gene TRBJ1-4, with 7 positions matching TRBD1. Germline assignment: CDR1 ENHRY and CDR2 SYGVKD. The CDR3 loop spans 13 amino acids. CDR3 in DNA: TGTGTCATCAGTGAAACAGGGGCTGAAAAACTGTTTTTT. Protein sequence: CVISETGAEKLFF.

To note about this clonotype: With a much larger clone just one base away, this may be a read error. The chain has TRBV6-5 and TRBJ2-7; D not certain. The CDR3 is 15 amino acids. V lost 2 bases to trimming and J lost 0 bases, with 11 bases between them. CDR1 and CDR2 from the germline V gene are MNHEY and SVGAGI. This chain's CDR3 is CASSYTVGISYEQYF. In DNA form, the CDR3 reads TGTGCCAGCAGTTACACGGTTGGGATCTCCTACGAGCAGTACTTC.

The chain uses TRBV7-9 and TRBJ2-1; 11 nucleotides match TRBD2. The CDR3 is 14 amino acids. Germline values: CDR1 SEHNR, CDR2 FQNEAQ (reference sequence). The junction had 11 bases not matched to a gene; V was cut back by 10 bases and J by 9 bases. CDR3 amino acids: CANRTSGRIGEQFF. The CDR3 coding sequence is TGTGCCAACAGAACTAGCGGGAGAATTGGTGAGCAGTTCTTC.

In this sample, this clonotype turned up once. A much larger clone lies one base from this, so it may be a read error. The final CDR3 position lacks the conserved phenylalanine or tryptophan, pointing to a likely read error. The chain is built from TRBV30 and TRBJ2-7; the match to TRBD2 covers 7 bases. V was clipped by 0 bases and J by 0 bases; unmatched bases: 5. The CDR3 has 15 amino acids. CDR1 and CDR2 from the germline V gene are GTSNPN and SVGIG (reference sequence). The CDR3: CAWSVKLASSYEQYS. The CDR3 DNA follows: TGTGCCTGGAGTGTAAAACTAGCGAGCTCCTACGAGCAGTACTCC.

Note on this clonotype: Sequence at one end of the junction differs from germline and may be a read error. This chain uses TRBV10-3 with TRBJ2-3, with a possible D match to TRBD1 (6 bases). CDR1 and CDR2 (germline): ENHRY, SYGVKD. The length of the CDR3 is 16 residues. CDR3 protein: CAISQGTTLEADTHYF. CDR3 DNA: TGTGCCATCAGCCAAGGGACAACGCTTGAGGCAGATACGCACTATTTC.

This rearrangement joins TRBV11-1 to TRBJ2-7; 10 nucleotides align to TRBD2. This CDR3 is built from 15 residues. Losses at the gene ends were 11 bases for V and 2 bases for J; bases not matched to a gene: 12. CDR1 is SGHAT and CDR2 is FQDESV in the germline V gene (reference sequence). The CDR3 DNA reads TGTGCCGCCAGCTTAGGACTAGCGGAAACCTACGAGCAGTACTTC. Protein product: CAASLGLAETYEQYF.

The chain couples TRBV9 to TRBJ2-3, with D unresolved. Germline V gene data show CDR1 as SGDLS and CDR2 as YYNGEE. Trimming cost V 4 bases and J 6 bases, with 12 bases left between them. The CDR3 runs to 13 residues. Written as DNA, the CDR3 is TGTGCCAGCAGCCTCGGCGCCGCGGATACGCAGTATTTT. This encodes CASSLGAADTQYF.